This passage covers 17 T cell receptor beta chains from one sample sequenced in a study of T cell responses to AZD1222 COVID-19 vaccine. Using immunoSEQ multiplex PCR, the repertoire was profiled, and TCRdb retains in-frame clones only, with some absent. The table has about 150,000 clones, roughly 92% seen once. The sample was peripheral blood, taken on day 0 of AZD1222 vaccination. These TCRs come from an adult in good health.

CDR3 in amino acids: CASSLGGRIGEQYF. DNA of the CDR3: TGTGCCAGCAGCTTAGGTGGGAGAATCGGCGAGCAGTACTTC. This sequence joins TRBV7-3 and TRBJ2-7; a weak D match, TRBD2 (5 bases). This CDR3 has 14 residues. Germline CDR1 reads SGHTA; CDR2 reads FQGTGA. V was shortened by 2 bases and J by 6 bases, with 14 bases between the two germline ends.

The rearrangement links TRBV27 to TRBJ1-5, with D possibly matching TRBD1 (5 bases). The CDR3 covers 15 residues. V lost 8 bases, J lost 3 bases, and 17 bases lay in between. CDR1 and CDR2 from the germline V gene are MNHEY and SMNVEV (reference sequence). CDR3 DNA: TGTGCCAGCTCCTCAACCAGGGAGGCCAATCAGCCCCAGCATTTT. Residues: CASSSTREANQPQHF.

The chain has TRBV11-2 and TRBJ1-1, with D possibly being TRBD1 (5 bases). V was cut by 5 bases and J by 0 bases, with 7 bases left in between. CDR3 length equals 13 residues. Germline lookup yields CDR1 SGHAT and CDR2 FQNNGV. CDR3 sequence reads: CASSQGLNTEAFF. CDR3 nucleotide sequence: TGTGCCAGCAGCCAGGGACTGAACACTGAAGCTTTCTTT.

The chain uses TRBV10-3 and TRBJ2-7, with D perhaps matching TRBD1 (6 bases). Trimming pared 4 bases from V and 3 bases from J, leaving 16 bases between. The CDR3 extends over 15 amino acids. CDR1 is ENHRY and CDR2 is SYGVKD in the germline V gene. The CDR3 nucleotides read TGTGCCATCAGTGCACGAACAGGGAGCGGCTACGAGCAGTACTTC. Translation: CAISARTGSGYEQYF.

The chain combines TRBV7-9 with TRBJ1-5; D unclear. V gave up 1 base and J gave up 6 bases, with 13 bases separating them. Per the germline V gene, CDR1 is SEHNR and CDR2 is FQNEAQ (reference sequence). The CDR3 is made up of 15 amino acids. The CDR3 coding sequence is TGTGCCAGCAGCTTAGTCGGACCAGGCGCTCAGCCCCAGCATTTT. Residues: CASSLVGPGAQPQHF.

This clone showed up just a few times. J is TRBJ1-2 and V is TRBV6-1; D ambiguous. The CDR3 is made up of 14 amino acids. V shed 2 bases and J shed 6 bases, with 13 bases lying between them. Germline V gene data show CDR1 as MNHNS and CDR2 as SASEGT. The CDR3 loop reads CASSEFDEVNGYTF. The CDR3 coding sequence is TGTGCCAGCAGTGAATTCGACGAGGTGAATGGCTACACCTTC.

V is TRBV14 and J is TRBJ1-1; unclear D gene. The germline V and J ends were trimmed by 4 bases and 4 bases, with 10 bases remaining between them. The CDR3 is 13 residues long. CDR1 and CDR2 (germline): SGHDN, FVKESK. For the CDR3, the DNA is TGTGCCAGCAGCCTCTATTTGGGCACTGAAGCTTTCTTT. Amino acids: CASSLYLGTEAFF.

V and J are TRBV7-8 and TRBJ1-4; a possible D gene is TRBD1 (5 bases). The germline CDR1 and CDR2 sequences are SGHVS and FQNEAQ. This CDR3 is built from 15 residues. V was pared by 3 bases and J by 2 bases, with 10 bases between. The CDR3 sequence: CASSLQGPTNEKLFF. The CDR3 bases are TGTGCCAGCAGCTTGCAGGGCCCTACTAATGAAAAACTGTTTTTT.

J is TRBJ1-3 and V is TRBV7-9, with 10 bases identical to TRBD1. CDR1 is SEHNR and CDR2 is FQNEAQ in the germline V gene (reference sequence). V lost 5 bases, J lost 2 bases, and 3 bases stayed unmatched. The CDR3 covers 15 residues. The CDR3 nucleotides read TGTGCCAGCAGCCCCGGGACAGGGGCTGGAAACACCATATATTTT. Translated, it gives CASSPGTGAGNTIYF.

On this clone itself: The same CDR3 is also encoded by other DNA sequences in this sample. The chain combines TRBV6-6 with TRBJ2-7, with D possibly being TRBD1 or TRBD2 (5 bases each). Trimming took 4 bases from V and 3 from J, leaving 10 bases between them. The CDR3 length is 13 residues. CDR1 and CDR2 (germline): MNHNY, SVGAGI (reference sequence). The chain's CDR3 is CASSSSGSYEQYF. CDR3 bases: TGTGCCAGCAGTTCCTCAGGGAGCTACGAGCAGTACTTC.

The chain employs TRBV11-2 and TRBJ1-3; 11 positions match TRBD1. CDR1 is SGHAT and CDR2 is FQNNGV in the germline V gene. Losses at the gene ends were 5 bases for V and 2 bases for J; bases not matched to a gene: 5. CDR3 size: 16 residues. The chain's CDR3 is CASSIRTGGAGNTIYF. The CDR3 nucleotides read TGTGCCAGCAGCATCCGGACAGGGGGCGCTGGAAACACCATATATTTT.

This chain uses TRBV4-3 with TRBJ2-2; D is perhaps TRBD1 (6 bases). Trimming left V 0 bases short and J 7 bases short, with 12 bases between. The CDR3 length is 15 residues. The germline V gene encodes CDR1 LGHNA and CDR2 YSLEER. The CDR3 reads CASSQETGWNGELFF. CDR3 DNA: TGCGCCAGCAGCCAAGAAACAGGGTGGAACGGGGAGCTGTTTTTT.

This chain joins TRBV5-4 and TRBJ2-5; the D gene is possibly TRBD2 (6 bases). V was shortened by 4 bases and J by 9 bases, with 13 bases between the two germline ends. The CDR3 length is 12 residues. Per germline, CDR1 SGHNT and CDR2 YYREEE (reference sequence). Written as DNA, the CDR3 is TGTGCCAGCAGCATTGGATCGGGGGCCCAGTACTTC. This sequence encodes CASSIGSGAQYF.

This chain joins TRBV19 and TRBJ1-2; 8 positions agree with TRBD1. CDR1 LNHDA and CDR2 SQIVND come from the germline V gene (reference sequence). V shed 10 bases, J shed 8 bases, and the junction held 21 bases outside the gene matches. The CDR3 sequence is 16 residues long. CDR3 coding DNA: TGTGCCACTACACAGACAGGGGTACCTGGGGAGGCCGGCTACACCTTC. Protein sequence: CATTQTGVPGEAGYTF. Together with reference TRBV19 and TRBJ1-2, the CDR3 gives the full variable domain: DGGITQSPKYLFRKEGQNVTLSCEQNLNHDAMYWYRQDPGQGLRLIYYSQIVNDFQKGDIAEGYSVSREKKESFPLTVTSAQKNPTAFYLCATTQTGVPGEAGYTFGSGTRLTVV.

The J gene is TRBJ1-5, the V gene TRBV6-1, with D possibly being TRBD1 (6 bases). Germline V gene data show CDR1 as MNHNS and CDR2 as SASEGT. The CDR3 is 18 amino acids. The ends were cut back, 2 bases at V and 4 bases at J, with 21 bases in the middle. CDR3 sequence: CASSESARGAIWNQPQHF. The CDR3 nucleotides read TGTGCCAGCAGTGAAAGCGCCAGGGGAGCGATATGGAATCAGCCCCAGCATTTT.

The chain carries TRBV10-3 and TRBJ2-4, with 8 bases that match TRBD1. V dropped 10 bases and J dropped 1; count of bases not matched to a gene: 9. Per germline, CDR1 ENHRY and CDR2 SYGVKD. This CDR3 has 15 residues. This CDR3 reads CATWTGKGAKNIQYF. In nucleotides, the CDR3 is TGTGCCACCTGGACAGGGAAGGGGGCCAAAAACATTCAGTACTTC.

CDR3 region: CASSAGSLVVGYTF. The CDR3 DNA sequence: TGTGCCAGCAGCGCAGGGTCCCTTGTGGTAGGCTACACCTTC. The chain links TRBV2 to TRBJ1-2; a weak D match, TRBD1 (5 bases). Germline V gene sequence: CDR1 SNHLY, CDR2 FYNNEI. The CDR3 runs 14 residues. V was pared by 6 bases and J by 8 bases, with 19 bases between. Full variable domain (remainder filled in from reference TRBV2 and TRBJ1-2): EPEVTQTPSHQVTQMGQEVILRCVPISNHLYFYWYRQILGQKVEFLVSFYNNEISEKSEIFDDQFSVERPDGSNFTLKIRSTKLEDSAMYFCASSAGSLVVGYTFGSGTRLTVV.